This passage covers 5 T cell receptor beta chains from one sample sequenced in a study of T cell responses to AZD1222 COVID-19 vaccine. Profiling relied on immunoSEQ multiplex PCR, and the TCRdb table lists in-frame clones only, not all of them. Among under 150,000 clones, over 90% were seen once, and the ten largest hold about 1%. Sequenced here: peripheral blood, sampled on day 0 of AZD1222 vaccination. These TCRs come from an adult in good health.

The chain joins TRBV7-2 to TRBJ2-2; a possible D gene is TRBD2 (6 bases). V lost 2 bases and J lost 3, with 10 bases in between. CDR1 and CDR2 (germline): SGHTA, FQGNSA. The CDR3 length is 15 residues. CDR3 loop: CASSLRSGDTGELFF. The CDR3 bases are TGTGCCAGCAGCTTAAGATCGGGGGACACCGGGGAGCTGTTTTTT. Combining the CDR3 with reference TRBV7-2 and TRBJ2-2 gives the whole variable domain GAGVSQSPSNKVTEKGKDVELRCDPISGHTALYWYRQSLGQGLEFLIYFQGNSAPDKSGLPSDRFSAERTGGSVSTLTIQRTQQEDSAVYLCASSLRSGDTGELFFGEGSRLTVL.

V gene TRBV7-6 combines with J gene TRBJ2-5; D unresolved. The V gene lost 5 bases and the J gene lost 10 bases, with 17 bases spanning the gap. Looked up from germline, CDR1 is SGHVS and CDR2 is FNYEAQ. There are 13 residues in the CDR3. The CDR3 coding sequence is TGTGCCAGCAGCCGTGGCGAAGCTACGGACCAGTACTTC. Translated: CASSRGEATDQYF.

This sequence joins TRBV7-9 and TRBJ2-5; a possible D gene is TRBD1 (5 bases). V was clipped by 5 bases and J by 0 bases, with 7 bases between them. CDR3 length: 13 residues. Germline assignment: CDR1 SEHNR and CDR2 FQNEAQ (reference sequence). The CDR3 spells CASSHRYQETQYF. DNA of the CDR3: TGTGCCAGCAGCCACAGGTACCAAGAGACCCAGTACTTC.

The V call is TRBV3-1 (or the pseudogene TRBV3-2), the J call TRBJ1-2; TRBD1 matches at 8 bases. The V and J ends lost 6 bases and 0 bases, in that order; junction bases with no gene match: 12. This CDR3 is built from 17 residues. CDR1 and CDR2 (germline): LGHDT, YNNKEL (reference sequence). In DNA, the CDR3 is TGTGCCAGCAGGACCCTACTTCAGGGGGCGGCTAACTATGGCTACACCTTC. Encoded protein: CASRTLLQGAANYGYTF.

This sequence joins TRBV19 and TRBJ1-5; 8 bases are a match to TRBD1. Losses at the gene ends were 4 bases for V and 5 bases for J; bases not matched to a gene: 1. CDR3 size: 13 residues. Per germline, CDR1 LNHDA and CDR2 SQIVND (reference sequence). The CDR3 sequence is CASSKDRDQPQHF. The CDR3 region has the DNA TGTGCCAGTAGTAAGGACAGGGATCAGCCCCAGCATTTT.